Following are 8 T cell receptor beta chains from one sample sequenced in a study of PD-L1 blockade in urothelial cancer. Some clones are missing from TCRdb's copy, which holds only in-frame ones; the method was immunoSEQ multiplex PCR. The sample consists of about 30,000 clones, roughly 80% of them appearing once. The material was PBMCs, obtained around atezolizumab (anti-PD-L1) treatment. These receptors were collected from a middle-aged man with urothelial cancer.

CDR3 loop: CARSLFGGGGEQYV. CDR3 DNA: TGTGCCAGAAGCTTGTTTGGTGGGGGGGGTGAGCAGTACGTC. The rearrangement joins TRBV5-3 to TRBJ2-7; 7 bases match TRBD2. Being an ORF, TRBV5-3 has a function that is uncertain. V gave up 1 base and J gave up 7 bases; unmatched junction bases: 8. The CDR3 contains 14 residues.

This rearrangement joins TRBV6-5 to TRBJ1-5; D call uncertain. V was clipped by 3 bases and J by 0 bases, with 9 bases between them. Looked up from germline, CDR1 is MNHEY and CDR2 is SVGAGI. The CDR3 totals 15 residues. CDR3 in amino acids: CASSYRQDSNQPQHF. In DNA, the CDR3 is TGTGCCAGCAGTTATCGACAAGATAGCAATCAGCCCCAGCATTTT.

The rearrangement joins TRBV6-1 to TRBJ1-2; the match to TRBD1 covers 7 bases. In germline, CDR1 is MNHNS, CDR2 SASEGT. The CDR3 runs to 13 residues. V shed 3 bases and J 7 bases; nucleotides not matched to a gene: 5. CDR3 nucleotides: TGTGCCAGCAGTGAGGGTCAGGGGGTTGGCTACACCTTC. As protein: CASSEGQGVGYTF.

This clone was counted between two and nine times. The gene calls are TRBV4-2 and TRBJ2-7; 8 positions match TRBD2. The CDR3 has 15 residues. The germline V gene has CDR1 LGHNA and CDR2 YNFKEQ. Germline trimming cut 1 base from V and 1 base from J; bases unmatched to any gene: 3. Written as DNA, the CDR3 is TGTGCCAGCAGCCAAGGAGCGGGAGTATCCTACGAGCAGTACTTC. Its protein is CASSQGAGVSYEQYF.

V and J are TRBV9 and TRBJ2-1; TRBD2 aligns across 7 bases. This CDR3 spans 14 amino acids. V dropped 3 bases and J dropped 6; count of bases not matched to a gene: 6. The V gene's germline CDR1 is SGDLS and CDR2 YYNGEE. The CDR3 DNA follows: TGTGCCAGCAGCGCCGGGACTACCTTCAATGAGCAGTTCTTC. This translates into CASSAGTTFNEQFF.

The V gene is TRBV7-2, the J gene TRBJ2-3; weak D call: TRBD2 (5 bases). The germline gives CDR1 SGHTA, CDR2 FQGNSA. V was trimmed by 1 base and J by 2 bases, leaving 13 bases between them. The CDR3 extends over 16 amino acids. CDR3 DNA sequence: TGTGCCAGCAGCTTAGATGGACGACTATCCACAGATACGCAGTATTTT. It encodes CASSLDGRLSTDTQYF.

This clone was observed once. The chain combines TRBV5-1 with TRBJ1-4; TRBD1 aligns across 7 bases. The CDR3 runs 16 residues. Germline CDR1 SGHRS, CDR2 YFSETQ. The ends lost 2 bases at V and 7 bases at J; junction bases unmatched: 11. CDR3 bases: TGCGCCAGCAGCTTCCGAGCCGGGACAGATCCTGAAAAACTGTTTTTT. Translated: CASSFRAGTDPEKLFF. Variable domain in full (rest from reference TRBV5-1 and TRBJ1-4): KAGVTQTPRYLIKTRGQQVTLSCSPISGHRSVSWYQQTPGQGLQFLFEYFSETQRNKGNFPGRFSGRQFSNSRSEMNVSTLELGDSALYLCASSFRAGTDPEKLFFGSGTQLSVL.

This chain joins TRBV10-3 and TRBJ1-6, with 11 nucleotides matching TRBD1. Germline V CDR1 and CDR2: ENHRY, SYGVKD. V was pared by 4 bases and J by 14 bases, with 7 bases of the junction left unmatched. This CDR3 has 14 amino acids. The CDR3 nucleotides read TGTGCCATCAGTGGGACAGGGGGCCAACTGACCCTCCACTTT. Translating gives CAISGTGGQLTLHF.